At least ten counts were recorded for the clone carrying this TCR beta chain. No antigen is known for it. It was considered stable Graves' hyperthyroidism when ophthalmopathy did not progress within 18 months. In making diagnoses, clinical symptoms, serum thyroxine and TRAb, thyroid ultrasound and orbital computed tomography were all used. Using RNA transcripts as the source, TCR beta CDR3 regions were amplified. When the TCR CDR3 underwent first-round RT-PCR, the HTBI primer set was used. TCRdb fed the multiplex PCR reads into MiXCR, producing one record per CDR3 protein. This sample has about 300,000 distinct CDR3 sequences, with 12% to 15% found just once. The data belong to a study of T cells in Graves' hyperthyroidism and ophthalmopathy. Study-level points and caveats: Clonotypes that were expanded in thyroid above 0.001 mostly appeared in blood too.

Germline V lookup: CDR1 SNHLY, CDR2 FYNNEI. The V gene lost 1 base and the J gene lost 0 bases, with 7 bases spanning the gap. This CDR3 region has 15 residues. This sequence was found in a woman aged 40 to 50 with Graves' hyperthyroidism. The rearrangement uses TRBV2 and TRBJ2-4; D unresolved. The sequenced sample consisted of blood. The CDR3 nucleotides are TGTGCCAGCAGTGAAGATAGACTAGCCAAAAACATTCAGTACTTC. As protein: CASSEDRLAKNIQYF. The variable domain in full, with the rest retrieved from reference TRBV2 and TRBJ2-4, is EPEVTQTPSHQVTQMGQEVILRCVPISNHLYFYWYRQILGQKVEFLVSFYNNEISEKSEIFDDQFSVERPDGSNFTLKIRSTKLEDSAMYFCASSEDRLAKNIQYFGAGTRLSVL.